The entry below describes one T cell receptor (beta chain). This specimen comes from a study of identifying expanded T cells in peripheral blood. Profiling relied on immunoSEQ multiplex PCR, and the TCRdb table lists in-frame clones only, not all of them. There are approximately 110,000 clones in the sample; about nine tenths occur only once, and about 7.7% lies in the top ten. Trimming cost V 6 bases and J 0 bases, with 14 bases left between them. This CDR3 spans 16 amino acids. Germline V gene data show CDR1 as SGHVS and CDR2 as FNYEAQ. The sequencing sample was made of blood. The sequence was obtained from a person aged 18-70 years in good health. The chain couples TRBV7-6 to TRBJ2-2, with D perhaps TRBD1 (5 bases). The CDR3 reads CASSQGHIANTGELFF. CDR3 nucleotides: TGTGCCAGCAGTCAAGGACACATCGCGAACACCGGGGAGCTGTTTTTT.